The rows below give T cell receptor beta chains drawn from one sample of a study of cytomegalovirus exposure and HLA in healthy donors. TCRdb's table, derived via immunoSEQ multiplex PCR, lists solely in-frame clones and lacks some. The sample has under 150,000 clones; roughly 9.9% are singletons. The sample comprised PBMCs. These receptors all stem from a man aged 25-45 years in good health and CMV-seronegative. Each CDR3 is given with its conserved first and last residue. Each record gives: V gene, D gene, clone size, J gene, CDR3 DNA, CDR3 protein. The D gene is left open where the match is weak. Size tells how often a clone was seen (once, few, many) or the class of an expanded clone, and some rows leave it out.

TRBV6-1	-	-	TRBJ2-7	TGTGCCAGCAGTGAACGTGGGCAGCTAAGCTCCTACGAGCAGTACTTC	CASSERGQLSSYEQYF
TRBV10-3	-	-	TRBJ2-2	TGTGCCGTCAGGGGCTCCACCGGGGAGCTGTTTTTT	CAVRGSTGELFF
TRBV28	TRBD1	many	TRBJ1-2	TGTGCCAGCAGATCTACAGGGGTCCGTTGGGGCTACACCTTC	CASRSTGVRWGYTF
TRBV5-1	-	few	TRBJ2-7	TGCGCCAGCAGCTTAGGGCACACAGCGGTCTCCTACGAGCAGTACTTC	CASSLGHTAVSYEQYF
TRBV19	-	-	TRBJ1-5	TGTGCCAGTAGTATATGGGAGAGCAATCAGCCCCAGCATTTT	CASSIWESNQPQHF
TRBV7-9	TRBD1	-	TRBJ1-5	TGTGCCAGCAGCCCACAAGGGACAGGGAATCAGCCCCAGCATTTT	CASSPQGTGNQPQHF
TRBV30	-	-	TRBJ2-3	TGTGCCTGGAACATCCCGGGGAAAGGGGATACGCAGTATTTT	CAWNIPGKGDTQYF
TRBV7-2	TRBD2	-	TRBJ2-1	TGTGCCAGCAGCCCCCGGACTAGCGGGGGGTACAATGAGCAGTTCTTC	CASSPRTSGGYNEQFF
TRBV30	TRBD2	few	TRBJ2-3	TGTGCCTCCGGACTAGCGCCACCACGCACAGATACGCAGTATTTT	CASGLAPPRTDTQYF
TRBV5-1	-	few	TRBJ1-2	TGCGCCAGCAGCTTGGCTGCGGGGCAGGGAAGGTCGTATGGCTACACCTTC	CASSLAAGQGRSYGYTF
TRBV20-1	-	-	TRBJ1-5	TGCAGTGCTAGATCGGATCAGCCCCAGCATTTT	CSARSDQPQHF
TRBV25-1	TRBD1	few	TRBJ1-2	TGTGCCAGCAGCATCACGGGACAGGGATATGGCTACACCTTC	CASSITGQGYGYTF
TRBV5-6	TRBD2	few	TRBJ2-1	TGTGCCAGCAGCTTCCAAACTTTAGCGGGAGCCGACTACAATGAGCAGTTCTTC	CASSFQTLAGADYNEQFF
TRBV4-3	TRBD1	-	TRBJ2-5	TGCGCCAGCAGCCAAGGGCCCCTGACAGGGGAGGAGGAGACCCAGTACTTC	CASSQGPLTGEEETQYF
TRBV28	TRBD1	-	TRBJ1-5	TGTGCCAGCAGCCATCCGACAGGGGGCGGTCAGCCCCAGCATTTT	CASSHPTGGGQPQHF
TRBV5-1	-	few	TRBJ1-1	TGCGCCAGCAGTGCCGAGAGGGCCACTGAAGCTTTCTTT	CASSAERATEAFF
TRBV6-6	-	-	TRBJ1-2	TGTGCCAGCAGTTACGCAGGGAACTATGGCTACACCTTC	CASSYAGNYGYTF
TRBV18	-	-	TRBJ2-2	TGTGCCAGCTCACCACGGGTAGGCGGAACGAACACCGGGGAGCTGTTTTTT	CASSPRVGGTNTGELFF
TRBV18	-	few	TRBJ1-1	TGTGCCAGCTCACCGAGAGCGTACACTGAAGCTTTCTTT	CASSPRAYTEAFF
TRBV6-1	-	-	TRBJ1-4	TGTGCCAGCAGGCTGGAGAGGGCAGCTGAAAAACTGTTTTTT	CASRLERAAEKLFF
TRBV7-9	-	few	TRBJ2-7	TGTGCCAGCAGCGCGACTGGGGGCCACGAGCAGTACTTC	CASSATGGHEQYF
TRBV27	TRBD1	few	TRBJ2-7	TGTGCCAGCCAAAACCCCCCCCGGACAGGGGTCTACGAGCAGTACTTC	CASQNPPRTGVYEQYF
TRBV6-1	-	-	TRBJ2-2	TGTGCCAGCTCACAGATCACCTACACCGGGGAGCTGTTTTTT	CASSQITYTGELFF
TRBV19	TRBD1	-	TRBJ1-1	TGTGCCAGTAGTATTTCTGGACAGGTCGGCACTGAAGCTTTCTTT	CASSISGQVGTEAFF
TRBV4-1	-	-	TRBJ2-7	TGCGCCAGCAGCCAAGATTCCTACAGAACCTACGAGCAGTACTTC	CASSQDSYRTYEQYF
TRBV19	TRBD1	few	TRBJ1-5	TGTGCCAGTAGTACAGACAGGGTTCGCAATCAGCCCCAGCATTTT	CASSTDRVRNQPQHF
TRBV30	-	few	TRBJ1-5	TGTGCCTGGAGCGCAGGGATCGGCAATCAGCCCCAGCATTTT	CAWSAGIGNQPQHF
TRBV6-1	-	few	TRBJ2-1	TGTGCCAGCAGTGAAGACAGCCACAATGAGCAGTTCTTC	CASSEDSHNEQFF
TRBV7-8	-	few	TRBJ2-5	TGTGCCAGCAGCTTTAGGGGGAGCGGAGAGACCCAGTACTTC	CASSFRGSGETQYF
TRBV28	TRBD1	-	TRBJ2-7	TGTGCCAGCGGAGACAGGGCCCCCCACGAGCAGTACTTC	CASGDRAPHEQYF
TRBV9	TRBD1	few	TRBJ2-7	TGTGCCAGCAGCGTTGGAGGGACAGGGAACGAGCAGTACTTC	CASSVGGTGNEQYF
TRBV7-3	TRBD1	-	TRBJ1-4	TGTGCCAGCAGCTCGGGACAGAATGAAAAACTGTTTTTT	CASSSGQNEKLFF
TRBV6-1	-	few	TRBJ1-3	TGTGCCAGCAGTTCCATCTCTGGAAACACCATATATTTT	CASSSISGNTIYF
TRBV30	TRBD2	few	TRBJ2-1	TGTGCCTGGACCCTTAGACTAGCGGGAGATCATGAGCAGTTCTTC	CAWTLRLAGDHEQFF
TRBV7-9	-	few	TRBJ1-3	TGTGCCAGCAGCTTCGCGGTTGCTGCTGGAAACACCATATATTTT	CASSFAVAAGNTIYF
TRBV29-1	TRBD2	few	TRBJ2-5	TGCAGCGTTCTAATTCAACTAGCGCGATACCAAGAGACCCAGTACTTC	CSVLIQLARYQETQYF
TRBV6-5	TRBD1	few	TRBJ1-5	TGTGCCAGCAGAGACGGGACAGGGAATCAACAGCCCCAGCATTTT	CASRDGTGNQQPQHF
TRBV10-3	-	few	TRBJ2-3	TGTGCCATCAGTGAGTGGTCAACTAGCACAGATACGCAGTATTTT	CAISEWSTSTDTQYF
TRBV5-4	-	-	TRBJ2-1	TGTGCCAGCAGCTTTCTAGCGTCCTACAATGAGCAGTTCTTC	CASSFLASYNEQFF
TRBV7-9	TRBD1	few	TRBJ1-2	TGTGCCAGCAGCTTGACTGACAGGGGCTATGGCTACACCTTC	CASSLTDRGYGYTF
TRBV7-9	-	-	TRBJ2-7	TGTGCCAGCAGCTTAACAGGGTCCGTCTCCTACGAGCAGTACTTC	CASSLTGSVSYEQYF
TRBV9	TRBD1	few	TRBJ2-2	TGTGCCAGCAGCGTAGCTTGGGCAGGGGGCGATACCGGGGAGCTGTTTTTT	CASSVAWAGGDTGELFF
TRBV13	TRBD1	-	TRBJ2-1	TGTGCCAGCAGCACCCGGGACAGGGGGCGCTTGTTGGAGCAGTTCTTC	CASSTRDRGRLLEQFF
TRBV5-5	TRBD1	few	TRBJ2-7	TGTGCCAGCAGCTTGGGAGGGTCAGGGGGCTACGAGCAGTACTTC	CASSLGGSGGYEQYF
TRBV18	-	-	TRBJ1-5	TGTGCCAGCTCACCATCGGGGGAACAGCCCCAGCATTTT	CASSPSGEQPQHF
TRBV7-8	-	-	TRBJ1-4	TGTGCCAGCAGGCCGGGGTGGGGATCTAATGAAAAACTGTTTTTT	CASRPGWGSNEKLFF